These 23 T cell receptor beta chains originate from one sample sequenced in a study of blood T cell repertoires in COVID-19. Profiling relied on immunoSEQ multiplex PCR, and the TCRdb table lists in-frame clones only, not all of them. The top ten clones hold approximately 3.3% of a sample with 150,000 to 200,000 clones, 80% to 90% of them seen once. Sequencing used peripheral blood. These TCRs come from a man aged 18 to 35 with active or convalescent COVID-19.

This clone was recorded only once. The CDR3 DNA reads as TGTGCCAGCAGTCCAGGGGGCCGAAATCAGCCCCAGCATTTT. It is translated as CASSPGGRNQPQHF. The V gene is TRBV28, the J gene TRBJ1-5, with 8 bases lining up with TRBD1. The V gene's germline CDR1 is MDHEN and CDR2 SYDVKM. The CDR3 sequence is 14 residues long. The J segment lost 4 bases and the V segment lost 5 bases, leaving 4 bases of the junction unmatched.

This clone was recorded once. The chain links TRBV5-8 to TRBJ2-2, with 8 bases identical to TRBD2. Germline V CDR1 and CDR2: SGHTS, YDEGEE. Unmatched junction bases numbered 6, after V lost 4 bases and J lost 4 bases. The CDR3 is made up of 15 amino acids. The CDR3 sequence: CASSSAGGPTGELFF. DNA of the CDR3: TGTGCCAGCAGCAGTGCGGGAGGCCCCACCGGGGAGCTGTTTTTT.

V gene TRBV28 combines with J gene TRBJ2-1; a possible D gene is TRBD2 (6 bases). The germline gives CDR1 MDHEN, CDR2 SYDVKM. V dropped 6 bases and J dropped 0 bases, with 18 bases sitting between them. The CDR3 is 17 amino acids. This CDR3 reads CASRELAGPSSYNEQFF. CDR3 bases: TGTGCCAGCAGAGAACTAGCAGGACCGAGCTCCTACAATGAGCAGTTCTTC.

A few counts support this clone. The chain couples TRBV29-1 to TRBJ2-1; D gene unclear. CDR3 size: 11 residues. Per germline, CDR1 SQVTM and CDR2 ANQGSEA. The germline V and J ends were trimmed by 3 bases and 7 bases, with 7 bases remaining between them. CDR3 sequence: CSVDYVNEQFF. CDR3 bases: TGCAGCGTTGACTATGTAAATGAGCAGTTCTTC.

The CDR3 nucleotides are TGTGCCAGCAAGAGCTCCTATAATTCACCCCTCCACTTT. It encodes CASKSSYNSPLHF. The genes are TRBV6-5 and TRBJ1-6; D unresolved. The CDR3 contains 13 residues. Trimming removed 7 bases from V and 0 bases from J, with 4 bases in between. From germline, CDR1 is MNHEY and CDR2 SVGAGI.

The chain is built from TRBV30 and TRBJ1-1; no definite D call. The germline V gene encodes CDR1 GTSNPN and CDR2 SVGIG (reference sequence). The CDR3 runs to 13 residues. V gave up 5 bases and J gave up 1 base, with 11 bases separating them. The CDR3 sequence is CAWGSGKNTEAFF. CDR3 coding DNA: TGTGCCTGGGGATCCGGGAAGAACACTGAAGCTTTCTTT.

V is TRBV7-2 and J is TRBJ2-3, with D unresolved. This CDR3 has 14 amino acids. The germline gives CDR1 SGHTA, CDR2 FQGNSA. V lost 5 bases and J 2 bases, leaving 11 bases between the germline ends. CDR3 in DNA: TGTGCCAGCAGCACGACCGGGTTCACAGATACGCAGTATTTT. Amino acid sequence: CASSTTGFTDTQYF.

This chain joins TRBV7-2 and TRBJ1-5; D possibly corresponds to TRBD1 (6 bases). Germline V gives CDR1 SGHTA, CDR2 FQGNSA. CDR3 length: 16 amino acids. The V end lost 1 base, the J end lost 3 bases, and 13 bases lay between the germline ends. In DNA form, the CDR3 reads TGTGCCAGCAGCTTAGGGACAGTTAGTAACAATCAGCCCCAGCATTTT. This encodes CASSLGTVSNNQPQHF.

The rearrangement joins TRBV5-1 to TRBJ2-1; TRBD2 aligns across 10 bases. V was pared by 4 bases and J by 10 bases, with 11 bases of the junction left unmatched. Germline V lookup: CDR1 SGHRS, CDR2 YFSETQ. The CDR3 covers 15 residues. This CDR3 reads CASSADPSGGGEQFF. In nucleotides, the CDR3 is TGCGCCAGCAGCGCGGACCCTAGCGGGGGTGGCGAGCAGTTCTTC. Based on the CDR3 plus reference TRBV5-1 and TRBJ2-1, the full variable domain is KAGVTQTPRYLIKTRGQQVTLSCSPISGHRSVSWYQQTPGQGLQFLFEYFSETQRNKGNFPGRFSGRQFSNSRSEMNVSTLELGDSALYLCASSADPSGGGEQFFGPGTRLTVL.

V and J are TRBV7-3 and TRBJ2-7, with 8 positions matching TRBD2. Trimming cost V 1 base and J 4 bases; bases outside gene matches: 6. This CDR3 is built from 15 residues. CDR1 and CDR2 from the germline V gene are SGHTA and FQGTGA. CDR3 amino acids: CASSLSSGAGYEQYF. In DNA form, the CDR3 reads TGTGCCAGCAGCTTAAGTAGCGGGGCCGGATACGAGCAGTACTTC.

This chain connects TRBV7-9 to TRBJ2-3; 10 nucleotides agree with TRBD2. With V trimmed by 4 bases and J by 6 bases, 13 bases remained unmatched. Germline assignment: CDR1 SEHNR and CDR2 FQNEAQ (reference sequence). The CDR3 totals 17 residues. CDR3 coding DNA: TGTGCCAGCAGCTATGGAGCGGGAGGGCTCGGCGGGGATACGCAGTATTTT. Translation gives CASSYGAGGLGGDTQYF. Based on the CDR3 plus reference TRBV7-9 and TRBJ2-3, the full variable domain is DTGVSQNPRHKITKRGQNVTFRCDPISEHNRLYWYRQTLGQGPEFLTYFQNEAQLEKSRLLSDRFSAERPKGSFSTLEIQRTEQGDSAMYLCASSYGAGGLGGDTQYFGPGTRLTVL.

The chain has TRBV5-6 and TRBJ1-2, with TRBD1 matching 7 bases. J was trimmed by 8 bases and V by 3 bases; bases with no gene match: 16. Germline lookup yields CDR1 SGHDT and CDR2 YYEEEE. The CDR3 covers 16 residues. As DNA, the CDR3 is TGTGCCAGCAGCTACCGAGACAGGGACGGAATCGGAGGCTACACCTTC. Translated, it gives CASSYRDRDGIGGYTF. The complete variable domain, with remaining parts taken from reference TRBV5-6 and TRBJ1-2, reads DAGVTQSPTHLIKTRGQQVTLRCSPKSGHDTVSWYQQALGQGPQFIFQYYEEEERQRGNFPDRFSGHQFPNYSSELNVNALLLGDSALYLCASSYRDRDGIGGYTFGSGTRLTVV.

The table lists this clone with a count of one. The chain has TRBV4-2 and TRBJ1-1, with 7 bases aligning to TRBD1. J lost 0 bases, V lost 3 bases, and 7 bases had no gene match. Germline CDR1 is LGHNA and CDR2 is YNFKEQ. CDR3 length: 16 amino acids. The CDR3 region has the DNA TGTGCCAGCAGCCACGACGCGGGACAGCTGAACACTGAAGCTTTCTTT. Translated: CASSHDAGQLNTEAFF.

V usage is TRBV19 and J usage is TRBJ1-5; 8 bases fit TRBD1. The germline CDR1 and CDR2 sequences are LNHDA and SQIVND (reference sequence). The CDR3 extends over 14 amino acids. J gave up 4 bases and V 5 bases, and 4 bases lay outside the gene matches. The DNA of the CDR3 is TGTGCCAGTAGTGTCCGGACAGGGAATCAGCCCCAGCATTTT. This encodes CASSVRTGNQPQHF.

The chain combines TRBV7-6 with TRBJ1-5; D not certain. Germline CDR1 is SGHVS and CDR2 is FNYEAQ. The CDR3 length is 13 residues. Trimming took off 4 bases at V and 4 bases at J, with 8 bases between the two ends. DNA for the CDR3: TGTGCCAGCAGCTCCCGTTTGAATCAGCCCCAGCATTTT. The encoded protein is CASSSRLNQPQHF.

In its sample, this clone was seen once. V and J are TRBV7-9 and TRBJ1-1; D gene unclear. CDR3 length equals 16 residues. Trimming removed 4 bases at V and 1 base at J, with 16 bases between. Germline CDR1 SEHNR, CDR2 FQNEAQ (reference sequence). Here the CDR3 DNA reads TGTGCCAGCAGCTCCCATCCTTTCACTGGGAACACTGAAGCTTTCTTT. This gives the protein CASSSHPFTGNTEAFF.

A single count supports this clone. The chain uses TRBV5-5 and TRBJ2-7; D is perhaps TRBD2 (5 bases). In germline, CDR1 is SGHKS, CDR2 YYEKEE (reference sequence). Between the trimmed V and J ends, which lost 5 bases and 7 bases, there was a span of 19 bases. This CDR3 contains 14 residues. For the CDR3, the DNA is TGTGCCAGCAGTCCACGTCCCGGGTCGGGGGAGCAGTACGTC. It specifies CASSPRPGSGEQYV.

V is TRBV3-1 (or the pseudogene TRBV3-2) and J is TRBJ1-4; TRBD1 aligns across 8 bases. The V segment lost 6 bases and the J segment 6 bases; nucleotides outside the gene matches: 9. Germline V CDR1 and CDR2: LGHDT, YNNKEL (reference sequence). The CDR3 consists of 15 residues. The CDR3 nucleotides read TGTGCCAGCAGTCCCCCGACAGGGGTGGATGAAAAACTGTTTTTT. Its protein product is CASSPPTGVDEKLFF.

The chain is built from TRBV11-3 and TRBJ2-7, with a tentative D call TRBD2 (6 bases). This CDR3 contains 15 residues. Per the germline V gene, CDR1 is SGHNT and CDR2 is YENEEA. Trimming removed 3 bases at V and 4 bases at J, with 16 bases between. CDR3 sequence: CASSFGGVSRYEQYF. The CDR3, as DNA: TGTGCCAGCAGCTTCGGGGGAGTAAGTAGGTACGAGCAGTACTTC.

V and J are TRBV29-1 and TRBJ1-1; TRBD1 matches at 7 bases. This CDR3 has 11 amino acids. Looked up from germline, CDR1 is SQVTM and CDR2 is ANQGSEA. The junction had 2 bases not matched to a gene; V was cut back by 6 bases and J by 4 bases. The CDR3 sequence: CSVPGGTEAFF. The CDR3, as DNA: TGCAGCGTGCCAGGGGGCACTGAAGCTTTCTTT.

This clone appeared a few times. The V call is TRBV11-3, the J call TRBJ2-7; D is uncertain. V lost 5 bases, J lost 2 bases, and 16 bases lay in between. The CDR3 totals 15 residues. Germline CDR1 is SGHNT and CDR2 is YENEEA. CDR3 residues: CASSQWVGVAYEQYF. DNA of the CDR3: TGTGCCAGCAGCCAGTGGGTGGGCGTTGCCTACGAGCAGTACTTC.

The chain recombines TRBV6-1 with TRBJ2-7; TRBD1 might be the D (6 bases). The CDR3 is made up of 13 amino acids. Trimming pared 6 bases from V and 1 base from J, leaving 10 bases between. Germline loops: CDR1 MNHNS, CDR2 SASEGT. This CDR3 reads CASSNDRSYEQYF. The CDR3 coding sequence is TGTGCCAGCAGCAACGACAGGTCCTACGAGCAGTACTTC.

The V and J genes are TRBV24-1 and TRBJ1-5; 8 nucleotides align to TRBD1. Germline loops: CDR1 KGHDR, CDR2 SFDVKD. V trimming: 10 bases; J trimming: 5 bases; junction bases outside the gene matches: 9. The CDR3 is made up of 14 amino acids. CDR3 DNA: TGTGCCACGAGTCCGGGACAGGAGGATCAGCCCCAGCATTTT. The encoded protein is CATSPGQEDQPQHF.